This T cell receptor (beta chain) originates from a study of vaccination and CD4 T cells after COVID-19. Turning to the study itself: Convalescent patients were SARS-CoV-2 positive by nasal swab PCR; about 9 mild, one severe. In culture, cells were exposed to overlapping spike peptides from SARS-CoV-2, HCoV-NL63, HCoV-OC43 and HCoV-229E.

Stated treatment: roughly 11-day PBMC culture with coronavirus spike peptide pools or control peptides (ViraFEST assay). ViraFEST enlarged antigen-specific T cell populations with peptide pools and afterwards sequenced TCRs. J lost 8 bases, V lost 5 bases, and 11 bases had no gene match. This CDR3 region has 15 residues. Germline V gene sequence: CDR1 SGHDN, CDR2 FVKESK. The Oncomine TCR Beta short-read assay was applied to DNA of cultured CD4+ T cells. TCRdb ran MiXCR on the PCR reads and lists one entry per CDR3 protein. In the table there are several thousand distinct CDR3 sequences, 19% of which are singletons. In regard to this clonotype: Its target is unknown.

The V and J genes are TRBV14 and TRBJ1-2; 10 bases agree with TRBD1. The source is a human donor who had recovered from COVID-19. Sequenced material: CD4+ T cells from blood, cultured in vitro. CDR3 in amino acids: CASSSRQGALEGYTF. For the CDR3, the DNA is TGTGCCAGCAGCTCCCGACAGGGGGCTTTGGAGGGCTACACCTTC.